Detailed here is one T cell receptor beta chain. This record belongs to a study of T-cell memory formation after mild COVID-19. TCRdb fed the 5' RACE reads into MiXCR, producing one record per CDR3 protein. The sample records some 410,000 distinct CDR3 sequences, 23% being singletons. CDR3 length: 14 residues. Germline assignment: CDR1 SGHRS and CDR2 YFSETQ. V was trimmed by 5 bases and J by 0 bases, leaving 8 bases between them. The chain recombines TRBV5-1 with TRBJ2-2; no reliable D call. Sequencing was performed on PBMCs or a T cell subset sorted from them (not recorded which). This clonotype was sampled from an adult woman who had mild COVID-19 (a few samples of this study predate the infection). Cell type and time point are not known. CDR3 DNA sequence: TGCGCCAGCAGGGACGGTACGAACACCGGGGAGCTGTTTTTT. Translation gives CASRDGTNTGELFF.